This T cell receptor (beta chain) was sequenced in a study of cytomegalovirus exposure and HLA in healthy donors (dated 2017 in TCRdb). Notes on the research overall: An earlier analysis of some 600 of the donors reported 276 Gb of sequence data and around 100 million unique TCR beta sequences obtained from about 200 million T cells. Roughly 320 gigabases of sequencing data and around 80 million unique TCR sequences made up an early release that covered over 550 HLA-typed donors. Of the 300 to 500 genotyped donors, over 80% were placed in the genetic ancestry cluster associated with self-reported Caucasian donors. The study was designed to test whether signatures of past pathogen exposure could be identified by cataloging public T cell receptors. The study profiled the T cell repertoires of under 700 subjects by immunosequencing and related them to cytomegalovirus serostatus. Besides the first cohort of approximately 710 subjects, a separate validation cohort made up of over 95 different subjects was used. To predict cytomegalovirus infection status, the study combined high-throughput TCR immunosequencing, statistical association of individual TCRs with disease status, and machine learning. To study patterns of TCR occurrence, a later analysis re-analyzed previously published TCR beta repertoires from around 670 donors and added high-resolution HLA genotyping. The later analysis used no new phenotypic data to find candidate immune exposures, relying instead on TCR beta sequences and their occurrence across donors. In an earlier analysis of 500 to 650 of the donors, high-throughput TCR beta sequencing was used to judge whether each TCR beta V gene segment behaved as functional or pseudogenic. Donor age, sex, ethnicity and CMV serostatus were collected together with the repertoire data. A later genetic analysis used genome-wide SNP genotypes for about 60% of the roughly 700 donors, treating that subset as a discovery cohort. All discovery cohort repertoires had been generated on a single sequencing platform. Class I and class II HLA loci were covered by the typing at four-digit resolution. The number of typed donors differed by locus: about 620-640 for A, B, C, DRB1 and DQB1; roughly 510 for DQA1; approximately 600 for DPA1; and roughly 450 for DPB1. Roughly five DR-DQ haplotypes were treated as single units for association and clustering because of strong linkage in the cohort. Across roughly 420 genotyped donors of the cohort, an average of roughly 250,000 unique TCR beta nucleotide sequences per donor were sequenced, and approximately 17% of those sequences were non-productive. Study-wide findings and limitations: A later genetic analysis associated a missense DCLRE1C variant with V-gene and J-gene trimming of TCR beta chains, and an independent cohort replicated the association. In a later genetic analysis, fewer N-insertions in productive TCRs were reported among donors in an Asian-associated ancestry cluster than the roughly 670-donor mean. The classifier was reported to diagnose cytomegalovirus status with high specificity and sensitivity in both the original and validation cohorts. A cluster of highly shared sequence variants was judged likely to be a technical artifact of the sequencing pipeline. This cohort had only TCR beta chains sequenced, and the lack of alpha or paired-chain data limited which features could be detected. The study listed 164 TCR beta chains as associated with cytomegalovirus. In a later analysis, some 17,000 TCR beta sequences were associated with specific HLA alleles at a false discovery rate of 0.05. Several of the top co-occurrence clusters appeared to be linked to parvovirus B19, influenza, CMV and Epstein-Barr virus, according to a later analysis. Because counts were too low, roughly 17 rarely observed V segments, including chromosome 9 orphons, were left out of the earlier analysis of over 550 of the donors. Linkage disequilibrium might explain the correlated functional status among segregating V segments, but an unknown experimental factor could not be ruled out. It was suggested by the authors that the approach could potentially be generalized to other disease states and immunological phenotypes. Compared with equally common non-associated chains, HLA-associated TCR beta chains in a later analysis were more clonally expanded and had lower generation probabilities. The only immune exposure information available for the cohort was CMV serostatus. Roughly uniform sequencing depth across donors was assumed in presence/absence analyses, although this assumption may not hold. HLA typing was unavailable for some donors at each locus, so association tests used only the typed subset. According to a later analysis, TCR association rates differed among HLA loci, with DRB1 alleles showing the most associated TCRs and HLA-C alleles showing the fewest. In vitro tests confirmed that three of the cytomegalovirus-associated TCR beta chains recognize cytomegalovirus antigens. An earlier analysis of 450 to 750 of the donors showed that most TCR beta V segments appeared in productive rearrangements either about 87% or about 30% of the time, which broadly matched IMGT annotations. A later analysis found that most CMV-associated TCR beta chains appeared HLA-restricted, with HLA associations seemingly driven largely by CMV exposure. A further reported finding was that TCR beta sequences accurately predicted the HLA-A and HLA-B alleles for most subjects in the first cohort. Across donors, most TCR sequences were observed very rarely, whereas some public TCRs were present in many individuals. Strong co-occurrence of HLA alleles, especially DR and DQ, made assigning TCR associations to individual alleles difficult. The 87-base-pair reads could not distinguish some IMGT-functional V segments, including TRBV6-2 and TRBV6-3, so those segments were excluded.

Worth noting for this clone: Its antigen is unknown. No clone much larger than this one lies a single base away; base qualities are absent.

Reading the germline V gene gives CDR1 SGHNT and CDR2 YENEEA. The CDR3, cysteine through phenylalanine, is 12 amino acids long. The only DNA kept is the CDR3, 36 bases in frame from the first base. V and J are truncated by 3 bases and 6 bases respectively, leaving an intervening sequence of 7 bases. The library was obtained by the immunoSEQ multiplex PCR assay. For the multiplex PCR, a mixture combining 60 forward primers for TCR Vbeta segments and 13 reverse primers for TCR Jbeta segments was used. The CDR3 region of rearranged TCR beta genes was amplified from genomic DNA with a multiplex PCR assay. The amplified TCR beta libraries were sequenced on the Illumina HiSeq System as 87-base-pair reads. Turning to the authors' computational methods: A later analysis counted tens of millions of unique TCR beta chains across the 640 or so repertoires, and some 11 million of these chains were shared by at least two donors. A nearest-neighbor algorithm error-corrected the raw reads and collapsed the reads into unique sequences, merging closely related sequences to remove PCR and sequencing errors. CDR3 sequences were aligned to IMGT reference sequences to assign V, D and J gene segments. For a sequence to be retained, a match of at least six nucleotides was required to both a V gene segment and a J gene segment. A rearrangement counted as productive if the CDR3 had no stop codons and remained in frame with V and J, and every other rearrangement counted as non-productive. CDR3 was defined according to IMGT convention as the region running from the second conserved V-encoded cysteine to the conserved J-encoded phenylalanine. Sequences without an unambiguous match to a single V gene segment were excluded from the earlier analysis of approximately 560 of the donors. An earlier analysis of several hundred of the donors called V segments functional above 56.7% productive rearrangements and segregating when the between-donor standard deviation exceeded 5%. To diagnose cytomegalovirus status from the catalog of TCR beta chain sequences, a statistical classification framework was built. V and J gene assignment, in a later analysis, came from comparing TCR nucleotide sequences with IMGT/GENE-DB human TR gene sequences. A later analysis assigned CDR3 sequences and most-parsimonious VDJ recombination scenarios with the TCRdist pipeline. A later analysis defined each TCR beta chain by its CDR3 amino acid sequence plus V-gene family, and excluded reads lacking a unique V-gene family. As a way to deal with suspected cross-contamination and a sequencing artifact, a later analysis dropped approximately 590 nucleotide sequences that were highly shared and had low generation probability. For each public chain, a later analysis derived a clonal expansion index from normalized ranks of inferred template counts within each repertoire. In a later analysis, generation probabilities were computed using a VDJ recombination model fitted to out-of-frame rearrangements, and the results were checked against IGoR. A later analysis scored TCR-TCR, TCR-HLA and TCR-CMV co-occurrence with hypergeometric tests, applying a repertoire-size bias correction to TCR pairs. A later analysis estimated false discovery rates by permuting HLA or CMV assignments 20 times. A later analysis grouped co-occurring TCRs with DBSCAN, adding TCRdist sequence similarity when clustering within HLA-allele-positive subsets. Repertoires with fewer than 30,000 or more than 120,000 public chains, plus five repertoires with anomalous nucleotide sharing, were excluded from co-occurrence clustering. Held by TCRdb, this immuneACCESS table contains in-frame sequences only and omits some clones. Under half of the omission traces to an unresolved V gene where checked; the cause of the rest is unknown. V, J and clone size reflect that table, while D and trimming were determined from the DNA. For this sample there are around 91,000 clones; 65% to 85% appear just once. The leading ten clones occupy approximately 2.1% of the sample.

The cohort consisted of 666 healthy bone marrow donors. All cohort members were sampled while nominally healthy, although unrecorded immune exposures were likely present. The donor tested CMV seronegative, placing the donor among the 352 seronegative members of the cohort. Every donor gave a peripheral blood sample, and the peripheral blood mononuclear cells from that sample were used for TCR beta sequencing. The Qiagen DNeasy Blood Extraction Kit was used to extract genomic DNA from the blood cell samples. Material for sequencing was PBMCs. The sequence links TRBV11-3 to TRBJ2-3; the D gene is not confidently resolved. The receptor was derived from a man aged 18 to 29 in good health and CMV-seronegative. The DNA sequence is as follows: TGTGCCAGCAGCTTCGGGTCGGATACGCAGTATTTT. It translates to CASSFGSDTQYF. Outside the CDR3, residues come from the reference TRBV11-3 and TRBJ2-3 proteins, so the full variable domain is: EAGVVQSPRYKIIEKKQPVAFWCNPISGHNTLYWYLQNLGQGPELLIRYENEEAVDDSQLPKDRFSAERLKGVDSTLKIQPAELGDSAVYLCASSFGSDTQYFGPGTRLTVL.